The 2 T cell receptor beta chains given below trace back to one sample, sequenced in a study of cytomegalovirus exposure and HLA in healthy donors. Researchers ran the PCR with 60 Vbeta and 13 Jbeta primers. The protocol was immunoSEQ multiplex PCR, while the TCRdb copy is restricted to in-frame clones and leaves out a portion. The sample has about 160,000 clones; approximately 78% are singletons. What was sequenced was PBMCs. The receptors stem from a girl aged 2-10 years in good health and CMV-seropositive.

This chain uses TRBV15 with TRBJ1-2; 10 bases align to TRBD1. With 3 bases clipped from V and 2 bases from J, the junction kept 6 bases outside the gene matches. The germline V gene has CDR1 LNHNV and CDR2 YYDKDF (reference sequence). The CDR3 extends over 16 amino acids. The CDR3 coding sequence is TGTGCCACCAGCAGGACCACGGGACAGGGGAACTATGGCTACACCTTC. Protein product: CATSRTTGQGNYGYTF.

The chain couples TRBV7-9 to TRBJ1-3; no clear D. CDR3 length: 12 amino acids. Trimming removed 6 bases from V and 6 bases from J, with 9 bases in between. Germline assignment: CDR1 SEHNR and CDR2 FQNEAQ (reference sequence). CDR3 bases: TGTGCCAGCAGGTCAGGTCAAAACACCATATATTTT. Encoded protein: CASRSGQNTIYF.